These 29 T cell receptor beta chains share one sample of origin, sequenced in a study of T cells in localized non-small cell lung cancer. Measured with immunoSEQ multiplex PCR; TCRdb has only the in-frame clones, and not every one. The sample yields 130,000 or so clones, roughly 90% seen once. The input for sequencing was peripheral blood, taken before any cancer treatment. The receptors derive from a female donor over 55 with stage I lung adenocarcinoma.

The J gene is TRBJ1-2, the V gene TRBV19, with D perhaps TRBD1 (5 bases). The CDR3 totals 14 residues. V lost 3 bases to trimming and J lost 2 bases, with 10 bases between them. From germline, CDR1 is LNHDA and CDR2 SQIVND (reference sequence). CDR3 in DNA: TGTGCCAGTAGTATCCAGGGAAGGAACTATGGCTACACCTTC. Its translation is CASSIQGRNYGYTF. Complete variable domain (other parts from reference TRBV19 and TRBJ1-2): DGGITQSPKYLFRKEGQNVTLSCEQNLNHDAMYWYRQDPGQGLRLIYYSQIVNDFQKGDIAEGYSVSREKKESFPLTVTSAQKNPTAFYLCASSIQGRNYGYTFGSGTRLTVV.

V gene TRBV4-1 combines with J gene TRBJ1-2; no firm D call. Germline V gives CDR1 MGHRA, CDR2 YSYEKL. The CDR3 contains 19 residues. V was clipped by 2 bases and J by 1 base, with 23 bases between them. The CDR3 is CASSQLISGRKAYNYGYTF. CDR3 nucleotide sequence: TGCGCCAGCAGCCAACTAATTAGCGGCAGAAAAGCCTATAACTATGGCTACACCTTC.

This rearrangement joins TRBV18 to TRBJ2-7; 8 positions agree with TRBD1. Germline V gene sequence: CDR1 KGHSH, CDR2 LQKENI. V gave up 0 bases and J gave up 2 bases; unmatched junction bases: 3. CDR3 size: 15 residues. In DNA, the CDR3 is TGTGCCAGCTCACCACCGGGACAGGTTCCCTACGAGCAGTACTTC. Residues: CASSPPGQVPYEQYF.

This chain connects TRBV4-1 to TRBJ2-1; D remains ambiguous. Germline CDR1 MGHRA, CDR2 YSYEKL. Trimming took off 1 base at V and 4 bases at J, with 5 bases between the two ends. CDR3 length equals 13 residues. CDR3 sequence reads: CASSQGGYNEQFF. The CDR3 DNA follows: TGCGCCAGCAGCCAAGGTGGTTACAATGAGCAGTTCTTC.

The chain is built from TRBV30 and TRBJ2-1; 9 bases map to TRBD2. V was pared by 2 bases and J by 5 bases, with 10 bases of the junction left unmatched. The germline V gene encodes CDR1 GTSNPN and CDR2 SVGIG (reference sequence). CDR3 length: 16 amino acids. In nucleotides, the CDR3 is TGTGCCTGGAGTCGGGCGGGAGGGGTATTTGACAATGAGCAGTTCTTC. Amino acids: CAWSRAGGVFDNEQFF.

This rearrangement joins TRBV5-1 to TRBJ2-1, with D perhaps matching TRBD1 (6 bases). Germline CDR1 SGHRS, CDR2 YFSETQ. The length of the CDR3 is 15 residues. V was shortened by 0 bases and J by 2 bases, with 9 bases between the two germline ends. CDR3 residues: CASSLAQGTYNEQFF. For the CDR3, the DNA is TGCGCCAGCAGCTTGGCCCAGGGGACCTACAATGAGCAGTTCTTC.

The gene calls are TRBV6-5 and TRBJ1-4, with unresolved D. Per the germline V gene, CDR1 is MNHEY and CDR2 is SVGAGI. Trimming stripped 6 bases from V and 5 bases from J, with 4 bases between. The CDR3 loop spans 11 amino acids. CDR3 protein: CASRINEKLFF. Written as DNA, the CDR3 is TGTGCCAGCAGAATCAATGAAAAACTGTTTTTT.

The genes are TRBV7-3 and TRBJ2-3; 7 nucleotides align to TRBD2. J gave up 5 bases and V 1 base, and 6 bases lay outside the gene matches. The CDR3 length is 15 residues. Germline loops: CDR1 SGHTA, CDR2 FQGTGA. The CDR3 sequence is CASSLNQRGVDTQYF. The CDR3 coding sequence is TGTGCCAGCAGCTTAAATCAGCGGGGAGTAGATACGCAGTATTTT. The variable domain in full, with the rest retrieved from reference TRBV7-3 and TRBJ2-3, is GAGVSQTPSNKVTEKGKYVELRCDPISGHTALYWYRQSLGQGPEFLIYFQGTGAADDSGLPNDRFFAVRPEGSVSTLKIQRTERGDSAVYLCASSLNQRGVDTQYFGPGTRLTVL.

CDR3 sequence: CASCTSGNSYNEQFF. The CDR3, as DNA: TGCGCCAGCTGTACTAGCGGGAACTCCTACAATGAGCAGTTCTTC. The chain carries TRBV5-1 and TRBJ2-1; 10 nucleotides match TRBD2. Germline V gives CDR1 SGHRS, CDR2 YFSETQ. V lost 7 bases to trimming and J lost 0 bases; unmatched junction nucleotides: 4. The CDR3 extends over 15 amino acids.

This clone has a single count. The V and J genes are TRBV5-4 and TRBJ1-5, with D unresolved. The V gene lost 5 bases and the J gene lost 6 bases, with 15 bases spanning the gap. The CDR3 extends over 14 amino acids. Germline CDR1 reads SGHNT; CDR2 reads YYREEE (reference sequence). In nucleotides, the CDR3 is TGTGCCAGCAGTGAGGATCCGTCCCGTCAGCCCCAGCATTTT. Encoded protein: CASSEDPSRQPQHF.

J is TRBJ2-7 and V is TRBV5-1; D is unclear. Germline loops: CDR1 SGHRS, CDR2 YFSETQ. This CDR3 spans 13 amino acids. V lost 0 bases and J lost 9, with 13 bases in between. The CDR3 bases are TGCGCCAGCAGCTTGGACAGCTACGATCGGCAGTACTTC. This gives the protein CASSLDSYDRQYF.

The chain employs TRBV4-2 and TRBJ2-6; no firm D call. V dropped 1 base and J dropped 1 base, with 8 bases sitting between them. Per germline, CDR1 LGHNA and CDR2 YNFKEQ. The CDR3 length is 16 residues. The CDR3, as DNA: TGTGCCAGCAGCCAAGGGGGAAGGTCTGGGGCCAACGTCCTGACTTTC. The encoded protein is CASSQGGRSGANVLTF.

The V call is TRBV10-3, the J call TRBJ2-5, with D possibly TRBD1 on 6 matching bases. V was shortened by 2 bases and J by 5 bases, with 18 bases between the two germline ends. CDR3 size: 16 residues. Per germline, CDR1 ENHRY and CDR2 SYGVKD. In DNA, the CDR3 is TGTGCCATCAGTGAGCAGAACTTACAGGGTCGGGAGACCCAGTACTTC. It is translated as CAISEQNLQGRETQYF.

The CDR3 loop reads CASTELGTRGSYEQYF. CDR3 in DNA: TGTGCCAGCACCGAGCTAGGGACAAGGGGGTCCTACGAGCAGTACTTC. The V and J genes are TRBV2 and TRBJ2-7, with D perhaps matching TRBD1 (6 bases). Trimming shortened V by 7 bases and J by 1 base, and 20 bases separated the two germline ends. Germline V lookup: CDR1 SNHLY, CDR2 FYNNEI. CDR3 length: 16 amino acids.

This sequence joins TRBV28 and TRBJ1-4; D is possibly TRBD1 (6 bases). The CDR3 is 19 residues long. V was trimmed by 5 bases and J by 5 bases, leaving 27 bases between them. Germline V gene lookup returns CDR1 MDHEN and CDR2 SYDVKM. The DNA of the CDR3 is TGTGCCAGCAGTACCAACCGAGGACAGAACTACTTCGAAAATGAAAAACTGTTTTTT. Amino acids: CASSTNRGQNYFENEKLFF.

The chain couples TRBV5-1 to TRBJ2-7; 7 bases match TRBD2. The germline gives CDR1 SGHRS, CDR2 YFSETQ. CDR3 length: 14 residues. Losses at the gene ends were 2 bases for V and 6 bases for J; bases not matched to a gene: 8. The CDR3 sequence is CASSLVSGGGEQYF. Here the CDR3 DNA reads TGCGCCAGCAGCTTAGTGTCGGGCGGGGGCGAGCAGTACTTC.

The chain couples TRBV28 to TRBJ2-7, with 9 bases that match TRBD2. Trimming cost V 6 bases and J 0 bases; bases outside gene matches: 3. CDR1 is MDHEN and CDR2 is SYDVKM in the germline V gene. The CDR3 is 14 amino acids. The CDR3 nucleotides read TGTGCCAGCAGCGGACTAGCGAACTCCTACGAGCAGTACTTC. Protein product: CASSGLANSYEQYF.

V and J are TRBV5-1 and TRBJ1-4, with 12 bases fitting TRBD1. The CDR3 contains 17 residues. Germline assignment: CDR1 SGHRS and CDR2 YFSETQ. The trim removed 4 bases at V and 1 base at J, leaving 5 bases unmatched. CDR3 nucleotides: TGCGCCAGCAGCCTGGGACAGGGGGCCCGAACTAATGAAAAACTGTTTTTT. It encodes CASSLGQGARTNEKLFF. Supplemented by reference TRBV5-1 and TRBJ1-4, the full variable domain reads KAGVTQTPRYLIKTRGQQVTLSCSPISGHRSVSWYQQTPGQGLQFLFEYFSETQRNKGNFPGRFSGRQFSNSRSEMNVSTLELGDSALYLCASSLGQGARTNEKLFFGSGTQLSVL.

The chain couples TRBV28 to TRBJ2-3; 9 bases align to TRBD1. V lost 9 bases and J lost 1; bases outside the gene matches: 5. This CDR3 region has 14 residues. Germline V CDR1 and CDR2: MDHEN, SYDVKM. The CDR3 protein is CASQRTGGTDTQYF. CDR3 in DNA: TGTGCCAGTCAAAGGACAGGGGGCACAGATACGCAGTATTTT.

This rearrangement joins TRBV30 to TRBJ1-6; D may be TRBD1 (5 bases). The CDR3 is 14 residues long. The germline V gene encodes CDR1 GTSNPN and CDR2 SVGIG (reference sequence). With 3 bases removed from V and 17 bases from J, the gap between germline ends came to 23 bases. CDR3 region: CAWRPDPGRGRIHF. CDR3 nucleotide sequence: TGTGCCTGGAGGCCCGACCCAGGGAGGGGCCGGATCCACTTT.

The chain is built from TRBV6-5 and TRBJ1-4; 7 nucleotides line up with TRBD1. CDR1 is MNHEY and CDR2 is SVGAGI in the germline V gene. This CDR3 contains 16 residues. After removal of 2 bases from V and 5 bases from J, the junction contained 8 bases not matched to a gene. This chain's CDR3 is CASSYGVGGGNEKLFF. The DNA for the CDR3 is TGTGCCAGCAGTTACGGAGTCGGAGGGGGCAATGAAAAACTGTTTTTT.

This CDR3 reads CASSLSAGGVYEQYF. In nucleotides, the CDR3 is TGTGCCAGCAGTTTATCGGCAGGGGGTGTCTACGAGCAGTACTTC. V usage is TRBV27 and J usage is TRBJ2-7; 7 nucleotides match TRBD1. There are 15 residues in the CDR3. V shed 0 bases and J 3 bases; nucleotides not matched to a gene: 5. Germline V gene data show CDR1 as MNHEY and CDR2 as SMNVEV (reference sequence).

The V gene is TRBV11-3, the J gene TRBJ2-2; D remains unclear. The V end was cut by 3 bases, the J end by 5 bases, with 4 bases between. The CDR3 is 12 residues long. Per germline, CDR1 SGHNT and CDR2 YENEEA. This CDR3 reads CASSFGTGELFF. The CDR3 DNA sequence: TGTGCCAGCAGCTTTGGTACCGGGGAGCTGTTTTTT. The whole variable domain, remainder taken from reference TRBV11-3 and TRBJ2-2, is EAGVVQSPRYKIIEKKQPVAFWCNPISGHNTLYWYLQNLGQGPELLIRYENEEAVDDSQLPKDRFSAERLKGVDSTLKIQPAELGDSAVYLCASSFGTGELFFGEGSRLTVL.

The CDR3 bases are TGTGCCTGGAGTGCCTCTAGACAGGGCGGCGAGCAGTACTTC. This encodes CAWSASRQGGEQYF. The chain couples TRBV30 to TRBJ2-7; 7 bases line up with TRBD1. The CDR3 covers 14 residues. CDR1 GTSNPN and CDR2 SVGIG come from the germline V gene (reference sequence). Trimming took 1 base from V and 6 from J; bases not matched to a gene: 9. Together with reference TRBV30 and TRBJ2-7, the CDR3 gives the full variable domain: SQTIHQWPATLVQPVGSPLSLECTVEGTSNPNLYWYRQAAGRGLQLLFYSVGIGQISSEVPQNLSASRPQDRQFILSSKKLLLSDSGFYLCAWSASRQGGEQYFGPGTRLTVT.

V usage is TRBV5-1 and J usage is TRBJ2-2, with D perhaps being TRBD1 or TRBD2 (6 bases each). Germline V gives CDR1 SGHRS, CDR2 YFSETQ. The CDR3 sequence is 16 residues long. V dropped 7 bases and J dropped 3 bases, with 19 bases sitting between them. Written as DNA, the CDR3 is TGCGCCAGCCTAACCGTGGGGGGCGGGGACACCGGGGAGCTGTTTTTT. Translation gives CASLTVGGGDTGELFF.

The rearrangement uses TRBV29-1 and TRBJ1-2; 7 bases map to TRBD1. The CDR3 is made up of 10 amino acids. Trimming took 4 bases from V and 12 from J; bases not matched to a gene: 5. The germline V gene encodes CDR1 SQVTM and CDR2 ANQGSEA. CDR3 nucleotide sequence: TGCAGCGTTGTGACAGGGATCAACACCTTC. The encoded protein is CSVVTGINTF.

This sequence joins TRBV29-1 and TRBJ1-2; D is uncertain. This CDR3 is built from 14 residues. Germline V gene data show CDR1 as SQVTM and CDR2 as ANQGSEA. V was cut by 3 bases and J by 8 bases, with 19 bases left in between. CDR3 protein: CSVDGVALGGGYTF. CDR3 nucleotide sequence: TGCAGCGTTGATGGGGTTGCTCTGGGCGGGGGCTACACCTTC.

This sequence joins TRBV10-2 and TRBJ1-1; no clear D gene. Trimming shortened V by 0 bases and J by 4 bases, and 6 bases separated the two germline ends. CDR3 size: 13 residues. Germline V gives CDR1 WSHSY, CDR2 SAAADI. DNA of the CDR3: TGCGCCAGCAGTGAGTCCGGGTTCACTGAAGCTTTCTTT. Translation gives CASSESGFTEAFF.

The chain has TRBV5-4 and TRBJ2-1; 12 positions match TRBD2. The CDR3 is 15 amino acids. The germline CDR1 and CDR2 sequences are SGHNT and YYREEE (reference sequence). The V segment lost 3 bases and the J segment 7 bases; nucleotides outside the gene matches: 5. The CDR3 sequence: CASSYTSGGWNEQFF. The CDR3 DNA reads TGTGCCAGCAGCTATACTAGCGGGGGGTGGAATGAGCAGTTCTTC.